The 21 T cell receptor beta chains listed next were all sequenced from one sample in a study of T cells in narcolepsy. Using immunoSEQ multiplex PCR, the repertoire was profiled, and TCRdb retains in-frame clones only, with some absent. The table shows 30,000 to 40,000 clones, with 81% occurring only once. Material: memory (CD45RA-) CD4+ T cells from blood. The receptors were sampled from a human donor in good health.

The chain's CDR3 is CASSRFGASGSFEDTQYF. The CDR3 DNA sequence: TGTGCCAGCAGCCGCTTTGGGGCTAGCGGGAGTTTCGAAGATACGCAGTATTTT. This chain joins TRBV11-2 and TRBJ2-3, with 10 bases lining up with TRBD2. Germline loops: CDR1 SGHAT, CDR2 FQNNGV. The length of the CDR3 is 18 residues. V lost 5 bases, J lost 5 bases, and 16 bases stayed unmatched.

This clone showed up just a few times. V gene TRBV7-9 combines with J gene TRBJ1-4; possibly TRBD1 for D (5 bases). Germline CDR1 is SEHNR and CDR2 is FQNEAQ (reference sequence). Trimming shortened V by 4 bases and J by 5 bases, and 20 bases separated the two germline ends. This CDR3 spans 17 amino acids. CDR3 sequence: CASSSRSGAVTNEKLFF. The CDR3 nucleotides are TGTGCCAGCAGCTCCCGGTCTGGGGCTGTGACAAATGAAAAACTGTTTTTT. The whole variable domain, filled in from reference TRBV7-9 and TRBJ1-4, reads DTGVSQNPRHKITKRGQNVTFRCDPISEHNRLYWYRQTLGQGPEFLTYFQNEAQLEKSRLLSDRFSAERPKGSFSTLEIQRTEQGDSAMYLCASSSRSGAVTNEKLFFGSGTQLSVL.

The V and J genes are TRBV30 and TRBJ1-2, with D possibly matching TRBD1 (6 bases). The germline gives CDR1 GTSNPN, CDR2 SVGIG (reference sequence). V was cut by 0 bases and J by 8 bases, with 16 bases left in between. The CDR3 is made up of 14 amino acids. CDR3 protein: CAWSVTGAQRGYTF. The CDR3 DNA sequence: TGTGCCTGGAGTGTCACGGGGGCGCAAAGGGGCTACACCTTC. Full variable domain (remainder filled in from reference TRBV30 and TRBJ1-2): SQTIHQWPATLVQPVGSPLSLECTVEGTSNPNLYWYRQAAGRGLQLLFYSVGIGQISSEVPQNLSASRPQDRQFILSSKKLLLSDSGFYLCAWSVTGAQRGYTFGSGTRLTVV.

The chain is built from TRBV2 and TRBJ2-3, with 12 nucleotides matching TRBD2. The CDR3 covers 14 residues. Trimming at V came to 9 bases and at J to 3 bases, leaving 4 bases not matched to a gene. Germline CDR1 is SNHLY and CDR2 is FYNNEI. In DNA, the CDR3 is TGTGCCAGTGTAGGGACTAGCGGGACAGATACGCAGTATTTT. Translating gives CASVGTSGTDTQYF.

Note on this clone: Other DNA sequences in this specimen translate into the identical CDR3. This chain's CDR3 is CASSLTETSGVMHEQFF. CDR3 DNA sequence: TGTGCCAGCAGCTTGACCGAGACTAGCGGGGTTATGCATGAGCAGTTCTTC. The chain has TRBV7-3 and TRBJ2-1; TRBD2 matches at 11 bases. J was trimmed by 8 bases and V by 3 bases; bases with no gene match: 12. This CDR3 is 17 amino acids long. In germline, CDR1 is SGHTA, CDR2 FQGTGA.

V gene TRBV7-2 combines with J gene TRBJ1-1; weak D call: TRBD1 (5 bases). Germline-derived CDR1 and CDR2 are SGHTA and FQGNSA. The V and J ends lost 3 bases and 5 bases respectively, with 13 bases between them. CDR3 length: 14 residues. In DNA form, the CDR3 reads TGTGCCAGCAGCTTTTGGGGGGTAGGGACTGAAGCTTTCTTT. The encoded protein is CASSFWGVGTEAFF.

The chain uses TRBV30 and TRBJ2-6; no definite D call. The CDR3 has 18 residues. Trimming pared 2 bases from V and 2 bases from J, leaving 19 bases between. Germline lookup yields CDR1 GTSNPN and CDR2 SVGIG (reference sequence). The CDR3 sequence is CAWSPPLRLSTGANVLTF. CDR3 nucleotide sequence: TGTGCCTGGAGTCCCCCACTAAGGCTAAGTACTGGGGCCAACGTCCTGACTTTC.

The genes are TRBV5-1 and TRBJ2-5, with D perhaps matching TRBD1 (6 bases). Germline-derived CDR1 and CDR2 are SGHRS and YFSETQ. V was clipped by 4 bases and J by 2 bases, with 15 bases between them. This CDR3 has 15 amino acids. The CDR3 DNA sequence: TGCGCCAGCAGCCCCCGGACAGAACTGCAAGAGACCCAGTACTTC. Its translation is CASSPRTELQETQYF.

This clone showed up just a few times. At one of its ends the junction is not consistent with the germline gene, which may arise from a read error. The chain is built from TRBV19 and TRBJ2-1; D possibly uses TRBD1 or TRBD2 (5 bases each). Germline CDR1 LNHDA, CDR2 SQIVND (reference sequence). This CDR3 has 12 amino acids. This CDR3 is CASSFAGTDSVF. The DNA of the CDR3 is TGTGCCAGTAGTTTCGCCGGGACCGACAGCGTCTTC.

CDR3 sequence (DNA): TGCGCCAGCAGTCCCTGGGGGGAGAACGAGCAGTACTTC. It codes for CASSPWGENEQYF. The chain employs TRBV5-1 and TRBJ2-7, with D possibly TRBD2 on 6 matching bases. This CDR3 has 13 amino acids. Germline V gene sequence: CDR1 SGHRS, CDR2 YFSETQ. V was cut by 5 bases and J by 5 bases, with 14 bases left in between. Together with reference TRBV5-1 and TRBJ2-7, the CDR3 gives the full variable domain: KAGVTQTPRYLIKTRGQQVTLSCSPISGHRSVSWYQQTPGQGLQFLFEYFSETQRNKGNFPGRFSGRQFSNSRSEMNVSTLELGDSALYLCASSPWGENEQYFGPGTRLTVT.

The gene calls are TRBV6-5 and TRBJ1-1, with D perhaps TRBD1 (5 bases). Trimming stripped 2 bases from V and 3 bases from J, with 10 bases between. Germline V CDR1 and CDR2: MNHEY, SVGAGI. The length of the CDR3 is 14 residues. CDR3 nucleotide sequence: TGTGCCAGCAGTTACGGGGGAAGGCACACTGAAGCTTTCTTT. This encodes CASSYGGRHTEAFF.

The chain employs TRBV11-2 and TRBJ2-7, with a possible D match to TRBD1 (7 bases). Germline V CDR1 and CDR2: SGHAT, FQNNGV. V lost 6 bases and J lost 3, with 12 bases in between. CDR3 length: 13 residues. The CDR3 DNA reads as TGTGCCAGCAGAGGAGGGGGCCTCTACGAGCAGTACTTC. Encoded protein: CASRGGGLYEQYF.

The chain uses TRBV7-8 and TRBJ2-7; D perhaps matches TRBD1 (5 bases). Between the trimmed V and J ends, which lost 5 bases and 5 bases, there was a span of 16 bases. Per germline, CDR1 SGHVS and CDR2 FQNEAQ. The CDR3 contains 14 residues. CDR3 coding DNA: TGTGCCAGCAGCCCCCCCCAGGGTCGCGACGAGCAGTACTTC. The encoded protein is CASSPPQGRDEQYF.

The rearrangement uses TRBV29-1 and TRBJ2-3; possibly TRBD2 for D (6 bases). V was clipped by 7 bases and J by 0 bases, with 17 bases between them. Per germline, CDR1 SQVTM and CDR2 ANQGSEA. CDR3 length: 15 residues. Here the CDR3 reads CSARDSSTSTDTQYF. In DNA form, the CDR3 reads TGCAGCGCCCGGGACTCGAGCACTAGCACAGATACGCAGTATTTT.

As to this clone: Its ends do not fully match the called genes, so a read error is possible. The chain employs TRBV18 and TRBJ2-2, with D tentatively TRBD1 (6 bases). The CDR3 spans 13 residues. Germline lookup yields CDR1 KGHSH and CDR2 LQKENI. CDR3 coding DNA: TGTGCCAGCTCGCCACAGGGAACCGGGGAGCTGTTTTTT. Translating gives CASSPQGTGELFF.

CDR3 amino acids: CAWQQGSYSPLHF. The CDR3 DNA follows: TGTGCCTGGCAACAGGGCTCTTATTCACCCCTCCACTTT. The chain links TRBV30 to TRBJ1-6; a possible D gene is TRBD1 (6 bases). Trimming pared 5 bases from V and 8 bases from J, leaving 13 bases between. The CDR3 consists of 13 residues. Germline values: CDR1 GTSNPN, CDR2 SVGIG (reference sequence).

The J gene is TRBJ2-5, the V gene TRBV5-1, with 13 bases that match TRBD2. CDR1 is SGHRS, CDR2 YFSETQ, per germline. J lost 1 base, V lost 4 bases, and 10 bases had no gene match. This CDR3 contains 18 residues. CDR3 region: CASSPRTGTSGAQETQYF. The CDR3, as DNA: TGCGCCAGCAGCCCAAGAACCGGGACTAGCGGGGCCCAAGAGACCCAGTACTTC.

The rearrangement joins TRBV7-6 to TRBJ1-3; maybe TRBD1 (5 bases). The CDR3 is 17 amino acids. CDR1 is SGHVS and CDR2 is FNYEAQ in the germline V gene. Trimming left V 1 base short and J 0 bases short, with 13 bases between. The CDR3 spells CASSLGQNIISGNTIYF. CDR3 bases: TGTGCCAGCAGCTTAGGACAGAATATTATCTCTGGAAACACCATATATTTT.

This clone has only one observation. This chain joins TRBV9 and TRBJ1-2, with no clear D. The V and J ends lost 0 bases and 4 bases respectively, with 4 bases between them. The CDR3 length is 12 residues. The germline gives CDR1 SGDLS, CDR2 YYNGEE. CDR3 DNA sequence: TGTGCCAGCAGCGTAGAGAGCTATGGCTACACCTTC. Translating it yields CASSVESYGYTF.

This sequence joins TRBV19 and TRBJ1-1; 9 nucleotides line up with TRBD1. The J segment lost 1 base and the V segment lost 3 bases, leaving 9 bases of the junction unmatched. Germline CDR1 reads LNHDA; CDR2 reads SQIVND (reference sequence). CDR3 length equals 17 residues. The CDR3 nucleotides are TGTGCCAGTAGTATTGGCGGGACAGGGCTAGAGAACACTGAAGCTTTCTTT. Its translation is CASSIGGTGLENTEAFF.

The chain has TRBV5-4 and TRBJ1-1; weak D call: TRBD1 (5 bases). The V gene lost 1 base and the J gene lost 5 bases, with 15 bases spanning the gap. CDR1 and CDR2 from the germline V gene are SGHNT and YYREEE (reference sequence). This CDR3 has 15 amino acids. The CDR3 coding sequence is TGTGCCAGCAGCTTGAAGAGGGGATCATCTACTGAAGCTTTCTTT. It specifies CASSLKRGSSTEAFF.